This T cell receptor (beta chain) stems from a study of blood T cell repertoires in COVID-19. For the study at large: Acute-phase and convalescent COVID-19 samples originated in the United States, Italy and Spain.

Cohorts were based on clinical histories the participants reported. In the original workflow: For nucleated cells, counts were estimated from reference gene primer amplification. Produced via immunoSEQ multiplex PCR; TCRdb's table is partial and in-frame only. The V and J calls and the clone size are those of that table, but D and trimming were determined from the DNA. The sample includes about 220,000 clones, roughly 80% of them seen just once. V lost 4 bases to trimming and J lost 6 bases, with 20 bases between them. This CDR3 has 16 amino acids. The germline gives CDR1 SGHDN, CDR2 FVKESK. The clonotype was recovered from a woman in her forties or fifties who had been exposed to COVID-19. The chain couples TRBV14 to TRBJ2-3, with D maybe TRBD2 (7 bases). The sequenced sample consisted of PBMCs or T cells enriched from blood (not recorded which). In DNA, the CDR3 is TGTGCCAGCAGCCGTAACCAGGGGCCCGGGAGGGATACGCAGTATTTT. Protein product: CASSRNQGPGRDTQYF.